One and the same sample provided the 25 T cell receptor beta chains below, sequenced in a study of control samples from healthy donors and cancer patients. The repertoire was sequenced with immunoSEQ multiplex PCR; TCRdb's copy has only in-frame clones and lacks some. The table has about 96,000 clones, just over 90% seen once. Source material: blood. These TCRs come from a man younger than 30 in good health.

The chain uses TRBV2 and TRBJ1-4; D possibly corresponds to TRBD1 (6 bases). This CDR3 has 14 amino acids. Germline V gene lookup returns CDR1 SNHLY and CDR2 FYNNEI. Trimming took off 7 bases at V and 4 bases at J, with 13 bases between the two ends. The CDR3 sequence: CASTLDRLNEKLFF. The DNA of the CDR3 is TGTGCCAGCACTTTAGACAGGCTTAATGAAAAACTGTTTTTT.

CDR3 loop: CASSYSGDTGELFF. The CDR3 bases are TGTGCCAGCAGTTACTCAGGGGACACCGGGGAGCTGTTTTTT. The chain has TRBV6-5 and TRBJ2-2, with D possibly matching TRBD1 (5 bases). V lost 0 bases, J lost 3 bases, and 5 bases lay in between. The CDR3 loop spans 14 amino acids. The germline V gene has CDR1 MNHEY and CDR2 SVGAGI.

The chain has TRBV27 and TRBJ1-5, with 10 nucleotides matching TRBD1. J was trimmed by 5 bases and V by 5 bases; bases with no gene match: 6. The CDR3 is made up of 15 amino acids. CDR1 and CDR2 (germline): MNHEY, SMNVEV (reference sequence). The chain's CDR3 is CASSLTGTGDQPQHF. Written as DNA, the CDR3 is TGTGCCAGCAGTCTCACCGGGACAGGGGATCAGCCCCAGCATTTT.

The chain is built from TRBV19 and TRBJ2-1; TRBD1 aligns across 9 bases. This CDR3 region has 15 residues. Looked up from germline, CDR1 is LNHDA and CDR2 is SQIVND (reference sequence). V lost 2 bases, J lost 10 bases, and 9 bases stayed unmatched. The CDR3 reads CASSISLGQGLEQFF. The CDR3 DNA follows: TGTGCCAGTAGTATAAGTTTGGGACAGGGTTTAGAGCAGTTCTTC.

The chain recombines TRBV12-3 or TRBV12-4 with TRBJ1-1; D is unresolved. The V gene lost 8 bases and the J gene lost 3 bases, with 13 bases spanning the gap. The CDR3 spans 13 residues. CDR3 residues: CASALTRYTEAFF. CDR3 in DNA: TGTGCCAGCGCCTTAACACGATACACTGAAGCTTTCTTT.

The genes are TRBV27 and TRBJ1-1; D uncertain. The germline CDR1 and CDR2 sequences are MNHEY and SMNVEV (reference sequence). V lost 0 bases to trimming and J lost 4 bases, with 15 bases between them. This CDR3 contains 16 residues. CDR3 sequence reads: CASSLSLRWLGTEAFF. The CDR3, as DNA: TGTGCCAGCAGTTTATCGCTAAGGTGGTTGGGCACTGAAGCTTTCTTT.

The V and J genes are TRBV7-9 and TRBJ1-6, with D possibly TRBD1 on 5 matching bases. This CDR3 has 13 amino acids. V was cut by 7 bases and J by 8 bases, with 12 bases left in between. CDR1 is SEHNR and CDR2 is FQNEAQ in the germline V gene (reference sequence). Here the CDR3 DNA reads TGTGCCAGCAACCGCCAGGGAGATTCACCCCTCCACTTT. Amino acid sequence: CASNRQGDSPLHF.

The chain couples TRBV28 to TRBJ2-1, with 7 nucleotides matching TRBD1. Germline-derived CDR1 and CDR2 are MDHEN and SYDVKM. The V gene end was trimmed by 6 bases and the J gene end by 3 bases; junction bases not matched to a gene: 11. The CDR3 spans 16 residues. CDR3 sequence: CASRPTTGTVYNEQFF. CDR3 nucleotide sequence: TGTGCCAGCAGACCGACCACCGGGACAGTCTACAATGAGCAGTTCTTC.

This chain's CDR3 is CASIRGTSISNQPQHF. CDR3 nucleotide sequence: TGTGCCAGTATAAGGGGAACATCAATAAGCAATCAGCCCCAGCATTTT. The genes are TRBV19 and TRBJ1-5; perhaps TRBD1 as D (5 bases). CDR1 LNHDA and CDR2 SQIVND come from the germline V gene (reference sequence). The CDR3 loop spans 16 amino acids. The ends were cut back, 7 bases at V and 1 base at J, with 17 bases in the middle. The full variable domain, completed using reference TRBV19 and TRBJ1-5, is DGGITQSPKYLFRKEGQNVTLSCEQNLNHDAMYWYRQDPGQGLRLIYYSQIVNDFQKGDIAEGYSVSREKKESFPLTVTSAQKNPTAFYLCASIRGTSISNQPQHFGDGTRLSIL.

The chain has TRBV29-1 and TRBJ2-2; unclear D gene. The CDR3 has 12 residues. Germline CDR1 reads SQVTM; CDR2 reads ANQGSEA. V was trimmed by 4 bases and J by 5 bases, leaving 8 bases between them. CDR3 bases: TGCAGCGTTGCCGGGCAGACCGGGGAGCTGTTTTTT. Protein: CSVAGQTGELFF.

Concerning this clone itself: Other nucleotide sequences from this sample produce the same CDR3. The CDR3 nucleotides read TGTGCCTGGAGTGTACGGGGGACTGAAGCTTTCTTT. Its protein is CAWSVRGTEAFF. The gene calls are TRBV30 and TRBJ1-1; a weak D match, TRBD1 (5 bases). The CDR3 runs 12 residues. Looked up from germline, CDR1 is GTSNPN and CDR2 is SVGIG (reference sequence). V lost 0 bases, J lost 5 bases, and 7 bases lay in between. Using reference TRBV30 and TRBJ1-1 for the parts outside the CDR3, the full variable domain is SQTIHQWPATLVQPVGSPLSLECTVEGTSNPNLYWYRQAAGRGLQLLFYSVGIGQISSEVPQNLSASRPQDRQFILSSKKLLLSDSGFYLCAWSVRGTEAFFGQGTRLTVV.

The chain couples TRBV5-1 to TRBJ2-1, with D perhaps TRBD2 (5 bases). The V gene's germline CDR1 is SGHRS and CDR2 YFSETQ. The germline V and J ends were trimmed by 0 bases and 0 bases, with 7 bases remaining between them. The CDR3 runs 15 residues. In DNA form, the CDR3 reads TGCGCCAGCAGCTTGGTGGAGGACTCCTACAATGAGCAGTTCTTC. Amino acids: CASSLVEDSYNEQFF.

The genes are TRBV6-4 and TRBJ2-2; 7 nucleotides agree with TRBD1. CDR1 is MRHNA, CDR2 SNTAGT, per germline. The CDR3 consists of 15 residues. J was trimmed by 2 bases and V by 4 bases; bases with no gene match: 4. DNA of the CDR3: TGTGCCAGCAGTGGACAGGGTCGAAACACCGGGGAGCTGTTTTTT. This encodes CASSGQGRNTGELFF.

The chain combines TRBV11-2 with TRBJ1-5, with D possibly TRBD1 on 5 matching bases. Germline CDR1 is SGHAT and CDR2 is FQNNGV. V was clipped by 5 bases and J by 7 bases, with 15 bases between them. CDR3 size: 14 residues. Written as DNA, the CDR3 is TGTGCCAGCAGCCCCCCGGGGGGTGGACAGCCCCAGCATTTT. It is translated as CASSPPGGGQPQHF.

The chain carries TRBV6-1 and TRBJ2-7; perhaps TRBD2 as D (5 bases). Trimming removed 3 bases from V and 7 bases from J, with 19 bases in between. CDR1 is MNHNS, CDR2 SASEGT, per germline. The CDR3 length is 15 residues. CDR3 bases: TGTGCCAGCAGTGAGGGGAGAACAAGGGCTAGGGAGCAGTACTTC. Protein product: CASSEGRTRAREQYF.

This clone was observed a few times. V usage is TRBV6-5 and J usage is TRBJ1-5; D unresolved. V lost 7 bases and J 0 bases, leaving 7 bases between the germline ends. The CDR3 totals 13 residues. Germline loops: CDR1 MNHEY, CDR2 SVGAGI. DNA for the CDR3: TGTGCCAGCATGGGTAGTAGCAATCAGCCCCAGCATTTT. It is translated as CASMGSSNQPQHF.

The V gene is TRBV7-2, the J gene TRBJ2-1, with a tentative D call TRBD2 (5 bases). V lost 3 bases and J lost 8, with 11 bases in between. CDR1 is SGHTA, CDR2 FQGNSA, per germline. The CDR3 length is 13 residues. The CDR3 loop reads CASSLGWGDEQFF. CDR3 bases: TGTGCCAGCAGCTTGGGGTGGGGAGATGAGCAGTTCTTC. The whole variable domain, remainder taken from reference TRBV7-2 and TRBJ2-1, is GAGVSQSPSNKVTEKGKDVELRCDPISGHTALYWYRQSLGQGLEFLIYFQGNSAPDKSGLPSDRFSAERTGGSVSTLTIQRTQQEDSAVYLCASSLGWGDEQFFGPGTRLTVL.

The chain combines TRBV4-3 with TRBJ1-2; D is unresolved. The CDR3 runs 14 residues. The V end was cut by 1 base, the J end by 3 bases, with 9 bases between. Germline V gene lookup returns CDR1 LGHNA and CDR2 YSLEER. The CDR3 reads CASSQGAGYYGYTF. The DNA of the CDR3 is TGCGCCAGCAGCCAAGGGGCTGGATACTATGGCTACACCTTC.

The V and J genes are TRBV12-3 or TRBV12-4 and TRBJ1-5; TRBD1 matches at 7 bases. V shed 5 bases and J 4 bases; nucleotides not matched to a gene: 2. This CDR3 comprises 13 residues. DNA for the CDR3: TGTGCCAGCAGTCTGACAGGGAATCAGCCCCAGCATTTT. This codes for CASSLTGNQPQHF.

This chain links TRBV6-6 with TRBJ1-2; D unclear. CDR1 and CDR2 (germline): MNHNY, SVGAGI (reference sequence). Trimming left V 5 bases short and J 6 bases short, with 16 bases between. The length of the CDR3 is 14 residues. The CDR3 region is CASSPIGPQNGYTF. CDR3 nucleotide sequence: TGTGCCAGCAGTCCGATAGGACCGCAGAATGGCTACACCTTC.

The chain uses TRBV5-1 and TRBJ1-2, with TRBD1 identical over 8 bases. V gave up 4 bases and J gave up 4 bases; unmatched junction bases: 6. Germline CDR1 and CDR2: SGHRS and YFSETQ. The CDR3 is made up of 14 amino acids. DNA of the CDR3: TGCGCCAGCAGCCCGACAGGGGAGGTCTATGGCTACACCTTC. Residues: CASSPTGEVYGYTF.

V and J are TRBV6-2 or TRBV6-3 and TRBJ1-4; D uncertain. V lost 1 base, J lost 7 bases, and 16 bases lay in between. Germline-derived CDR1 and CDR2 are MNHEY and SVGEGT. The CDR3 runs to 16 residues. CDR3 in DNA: TGTGCCAGCAGTTACTACCCCGCGGGCTTTGGTGAAAAACTGTTTTTT. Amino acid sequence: CASSYYPAGFGEKLFF.

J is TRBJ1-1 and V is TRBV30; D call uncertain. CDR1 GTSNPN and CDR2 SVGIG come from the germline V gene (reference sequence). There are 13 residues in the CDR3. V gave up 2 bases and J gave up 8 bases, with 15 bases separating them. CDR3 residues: CAWSWGGSGEAFF. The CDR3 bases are TGTGCCTGGAGTTGGGGAGGCTCTGGGGAAGCTTTCTTT.

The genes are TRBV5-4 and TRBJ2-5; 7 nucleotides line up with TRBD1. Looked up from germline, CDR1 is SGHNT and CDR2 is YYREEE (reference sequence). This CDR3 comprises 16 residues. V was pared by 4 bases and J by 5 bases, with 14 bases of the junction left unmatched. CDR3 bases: TGTGCCAGCAGCCGAAAGGCACAGGGGTGGGGGGAGACCCAGTACTTC. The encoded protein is CASSRKAQGWGETQYF.

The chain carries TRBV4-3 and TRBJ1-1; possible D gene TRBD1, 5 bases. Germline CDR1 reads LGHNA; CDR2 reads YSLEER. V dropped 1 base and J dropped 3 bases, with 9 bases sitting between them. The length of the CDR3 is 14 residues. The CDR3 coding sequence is TGCGCCAGCAGCCAAGTGGCGGGGGACACTGAAGCTTTCTTT. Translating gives CASSQVAGDTEAFF.